The 19 T cell receptor beta chains below all came from one sample that was sequenced in a study of T cells in women clearing cervical HPV infection (dated by TCRdb to the late 2010s). Library construction relied on the immunoSEQ multiplex PCR assay. Sourced from immuneACCESS, this table was stored by TCRdb with only in-frame sequences that have V and J called. A share of the clones is absent; for the studies checked, an unresolved V gene accounts for under half, and the remainder has no known explanation. The sample table on file contains 25,000 to 35,000 clones. Approximately 20% of the sample rests with the top ten. Source material: blood buffy coat. Receptors originate from a woman aged 18 to 75 with a cervical HPV16 infection that either progressed to CIN3+ or cleared (not recorded which).

With respect to this clone: The missing CDR3 end, 3 residues past where the read stops, is filled in from the germline J gene. J is TRBJ2-1 and V is TRBV4-1; D is undetermined. Germline V CDR1 and CDR2: MGHRA, YSYEKL. CDR3 length: 15 residues. The V gene lost 1 base and the J gene lost 8 bases, with 15 bases spanning the gap. CDR3 bases read: TGCGCCAGCAGCCAAGGGCAGCGAAAATACTATGAG. It specifies CASSQGQRKYYE. The whole CDR3 sequence is CASSQGQRKYYEQFF.

A word on this clone: The observed sequence ends 3 residues before the CDR3 terminus, with the missing tail filled in from the germline J gene. The chain recombines TRBV7-3 with TRBJ1-1, with D perhaps matching TRBD1 (5 bases). CDR1 SGHTA and CDR2 FQGTGA come from the germline V gene. CDR3 length equals 15 residues. This CDR3 reads CASSTGGGAGETAFF. CDR3 DNA (partial): TGTGCCAGCAGCACCGGAGGAGGGGCTGGTGAGACA.

About this clone: Compared with germline, one end of the junction differs, possibly owing to a read error. The read is 3 residues too short to cover the CDR3 end, so that end is filled in from the germline J gene. This chain joins TRBV7-3 and TRBJ2-4, with 7 bases lining up with TRBD2. The germline V gene has CDR1 SGHTA and CDR2 FQGTGA. The CDR3 length is 22 residues. The CDR3 region is CATSLSGNDRGGVQRGSDIQYF. The part of the CDR3 DNA that was read is TGTGCCACCAGCTTAAGTGGCAACGACCGAGGTGGGGTCCAACGCGGGAGCGACATT.

Comment on this clone: The CDR3 end falls 3 residues outside the read, so it is completed with the germline J gene. The chain combines TRBV7-2 with TRBJ1-3, with 7 nucleotides matching TRBD1. The length of the CDR3 is 13 residues. Germline assignment: CDR1 SGHTA and CDR2 FQGNSA. V shed 4 bases and J 6 bases; nucleotides not matched to a gene: 3. CDR3 in amino acids: CASSSGTENTIYF. CDR3 DNA, as far as it was read: TGTGCCAGCAGCTCCGGGACAGAAAACACC.

As concerns this clone: The sequence runs out 3 residues before the end of the CDR3; the remainder is reconstructed from the germline J gene. The rearrangement joins TRBV19 to TRBJ1-2; the match to TRBD1 covers 9 bases. The CDR3 has 14 amino acids. Germline CDR1 is LNHDA and CDR2 is SQIVND (reference sequence). The chain's CDR3 is CATHRDRAYNDYTF. Incomplete CDR3 DNA: TGTGCCACCCACCGGGACAGGGCCTACAATGAC. The variable domain in full, with the rest retrieved from reference TRBV19 and TRBJ1-2, is DGGITQSPKYLFRKEGQNVTLSCEQNLNHDAMYWYRQDPGQGLRLIYYSQIVNDFQKGDIAEGYSVSREKKESFPLTVTSAQKNPTAFYLCATHRDRAYNDYTFGSGTRLTVV.

On this clone: Read sequence stops 3 residues before the CDR3 end, and the germline J gene provides the missing end. The J gene is TRBJ2-2, the V gene TRBV14; D gene uncertain. V dropped 3 bases and J dropped 5 bases, with 13 bases sitting between them. Germline V lookup: CDR1 SGHDN, CDR2 FVKESK. The CDR3 loop spans 15 amino acids. CDR3 protein: CASSHRVARTGELFF. The part of the CDR3 DNA that was read is TGTGCCAGCAGCCACCGGGTGGCTCGTACCGGGGAG.

Turning to this clone: The CDR3 is cut off 3 residues early in the read; its end comes from the germline J gene. The J gene is TRBJ2-2, the V gene TRBV19; 8 nucleotides agree with TRBD1. The germline CDR1 and CDR2 sequences are LNHDA and SQIVND (reference sequence). CDR3 length: 14 residues. The CDR3 loop reads CASSMGDRSPKLFF. The CDR3 DNA, read in part, is TGTGCCAGTAGTATGGGGGACAGGTCCCCAAAG.

Partial CDR3 DNA: TGTGCCAGCAGCTTGGGGACATACAATTCACCA. Residues: CASSLGTYNSP. The whole CDR3 sequence reads CASSLGTYNSPLFF. The V call is TRBV7-2, the J call TRBJ1-4; D is possibly TRBD1 (6 bases). The read ends 3 residues shy of where the CDR3 ends; the end is completed using the germline J gene. Germline CDR1 reads SGHTA; CDR2 reads FQGNSA. This CDR3 has 14 amino acids.

Comments on this clone: The read stops 3 residues short of the end of the CDR3; the missing end is completed from the germline J gene. V gene TRBV29-1 combines with J gene TRBJ1-5; TRBD1 matches at 7 bases. Germline assignment: CDR1 SQVTM and CDR2 ANQGSEA. Trimming cost V 6 bases and J 3 bases; bases outside gene matches: 5. The CDR3 loop spans 13 amino acids. The CDR3 region is CSVGTEINQPQHF. The CDR3 bases that were read are TGCAGCGTGGGGACAGAAATCAATCAGCCC.

Comments on this clone: The read comes to an end 3 residues before the CDR3 does, leaving the germline J gene to fill in the end. V usage is TRBV19 and J usage is TRBJ2-7, with 7 bases identical to TRBD1. The CDR3 is 16 amino acids. Germline lookup yields CDR1 LNHDA and CDR2 SQIVND (reference sequence). V shed 5 bases and J 4 bases; nucleotides not matched to a gene: 14. The CDR3 sequence: CASSYHPRGGPYEQYF. The sequenced part of the CDR3 DNA is TGTGCCAGTAGTTACCATCCCAGAGGGGGCCCTTACGAG. Using reference TRBV19 and TRBJ2-7 for the parts outside the CDR3, the full variable domain is DGGITQSPKYLFRKEGQNVTLSCEQNLNHDAMYWYRQDPGQGLRLIYYSQIVNDFQKGDIAEGYSVSREKKESFPLTVTSAQKNPTAFYLCASSYHPRGGPYEQYFGPGTRLTVT.

On this clone itself: The CDR3 is cut off 3 residues early in the read; its end comes from the germline J gene. The chain is built from TRBV20-1 and TRBJ2-3; 7 bases fit TRBD1. This CDR3 comprises 14 residues. Germline V gene sequence: CDR1 DFQATT, CDR2 SNEGSKA (reference sequence). The CDR3 protein is CSASQGPKNQPQYF. CDR3 bases read: TGCAGTGCTTCACAGGGGCCGAAGAATCAGCCG.

On this clone: Mismatch with germline at one junction end may stem from a read error. The sequenced CDR3 bases are TGTGCCTGGACCACACTAGCGGGAGGGGGATATGAC. This gives the protein CAWTTLAGGGYD. From start to end, the CDR3 is CAWTTLAGGGYDYTF. This sequence joins TRBV30 and TRBJ1-2; D is possibly TRBD1 (6 bases). The read comes to an end 3 residues before the CDR3 does, leaving the germline J gene to fill in the end. The CDR3 covers 15 residues. CDR1 and CDR2 (germline): GTSNPN, SVGIG (reference sequence). The variable domain in full, completed from reference TRBV30 and TRBJ1-2, reads SQTIHQWPATLVQPVGSPLSLECTVEGTSNPNLYWYRQAAGRGLQLLFYSVGIGQISSEVPQNLSASRPQDRQFILSSKKLLLSDSGFYLCAWTTLAGGGYDYTFGSGTRLTVV.

CDR3 residues: CASSASDTYTF. Incomplete CDR3 DNA: TGTGCCAGCAGCGCATCAGATACC. This chain joins TRBV7-9 and TRBJ1-2, with no clear D. Read data end 3 residues before the CDR3 end; the end is taken from the germline J gene. The CDR3 totals 11 residues. Germline V gene lookup returns CDR1 SEHNR and CDR2 FQNEAQ (reference sequence).

Worth noting for this clone: The read comes to an end 3 residues before the CDR3 does, leaving the germline J gene to fill in the end. The V gene is TRBV20-1, the J gene TRBJ2-7; 7 nucleotides line up with TRBD1. This CDR3 has 13 residues. Trimming took 6 bases from V and 3 from J; bases not matched to a gene: 8. CDR1 is DFQATT and CDR2 is SNEGSKA in the germline V gene (reference sequence). The CDR3 sequence is CSATGTDHYEQYF. The DNA read from the CDR3 is TGCAGTGCAACCGGGACAGACCACTACGAG.

A word on this clone: The read comes to an end 3 residues before the CDR3 does, leaving the germline J gene to fill in the end. The chain uses TRBV7-2 and TRBJ1-5; TRBD1 aligns across 7 bases. Germline V gene lookup returns CDR1 SGHTA and CDR2 FQGNSA. The V and J ends lost 8 bases and 1 base, in that order; junction bases with no gene match: 8. The CDR3 totals 15 residues. The CDR3 reads CASRLGGRSNQPQHF. The covered CDR3 bases are TGTGCCAGCCGCCTAGGGGGCAGGAGCAATCAGCCC.

Details on this clone: The read finishes 3 residues shy of the CDR3 end, and the germline J gene is used to complete it. The rearrangement uses TRBV11-2 and TRBJ1-1; D gene ambiguous. The CDR3 consists of 13 residues. Germline V lookup: CDR1 SGHAT, CDR2 FQNNGV. The V gene lost 1 base and the J gene lost 6 bases, with 9 bases spanning the gap. The covered CDR3 bases are TGTGCCAGCAGCTTAGCGGGGATCGCTGAA. Amino acids: CASSLAGIAE. The whole CDR3 protein is CASSLAGIAEAFF.

Worth noting for this clone: The CDR3 end falls 3 residues outside the read, so it is completed with the germline J gene. The chain has TRBV5-1 and TRBJ2-2; 9 bases fit TRBD1. CDR1 is SGHRS, CDR2 YFSETQ, per germline. The CDR3 extends over 14 amino acids. CDR3 residues: CASSLTGTGRLLFF. The CDR3 DNA, read in part, is TGCGCCAGCAGCTTAACCGGGACAGGGCGGTTG.

As to this clone: The read gets to within 3 residues of the CDR3 end, and the germline J gene fills in the rest. J is TRBJ2-3 and V is TRBV19; TRBD2 agrees at 8 bases. CDR3 length equals 15 residues. V was clipped by 3 bases and J by 0 bases; unmatched bases: 2. The V gene's germline CDR1 is LNHDA and CDR2 SQIVND (reference sequence). The DNA read from the CDR3 is TGTGCCAGTAGTATTAGCGGGGCAAGCACAGATACG. It specifies CASSISGASTDT. From start to end, the CDR3 is CASSISGASTDTQYF. Full variable domain (rest looked up from reference TRBV19 and TRBJ2-3): DGGITQSPKYLFRKEGQNVTLSCEQNLNHDAMYWYRQDPGQGLRLIYYSQIVNDFQKGDIAEGYSVSREKKESFPLTVTSAQKNPTAFYLCASSISGASTDTQYFGPGTRLTVL.

Regarding this clone: The junction departs from germline at one end; a sequencing error may be responsible. Coverage ceases 3 residues before the CDR3 finishes, and the germline J gene fills in the end. The chain carries TRBV5-1 and TRBJ2-2; D gene ambiguous. The CDR3 is 15 residues long. Per the germline V gene, CDR1 is SGHRS and CDR2 is YFSETQ. This CDR3 reads CASGLVPGKAEELFF. The sequenced part of the CDR3 DNA is TGCGCCAGCGGCTTGGTGCCGGGTAAGGCGGAGGAG.